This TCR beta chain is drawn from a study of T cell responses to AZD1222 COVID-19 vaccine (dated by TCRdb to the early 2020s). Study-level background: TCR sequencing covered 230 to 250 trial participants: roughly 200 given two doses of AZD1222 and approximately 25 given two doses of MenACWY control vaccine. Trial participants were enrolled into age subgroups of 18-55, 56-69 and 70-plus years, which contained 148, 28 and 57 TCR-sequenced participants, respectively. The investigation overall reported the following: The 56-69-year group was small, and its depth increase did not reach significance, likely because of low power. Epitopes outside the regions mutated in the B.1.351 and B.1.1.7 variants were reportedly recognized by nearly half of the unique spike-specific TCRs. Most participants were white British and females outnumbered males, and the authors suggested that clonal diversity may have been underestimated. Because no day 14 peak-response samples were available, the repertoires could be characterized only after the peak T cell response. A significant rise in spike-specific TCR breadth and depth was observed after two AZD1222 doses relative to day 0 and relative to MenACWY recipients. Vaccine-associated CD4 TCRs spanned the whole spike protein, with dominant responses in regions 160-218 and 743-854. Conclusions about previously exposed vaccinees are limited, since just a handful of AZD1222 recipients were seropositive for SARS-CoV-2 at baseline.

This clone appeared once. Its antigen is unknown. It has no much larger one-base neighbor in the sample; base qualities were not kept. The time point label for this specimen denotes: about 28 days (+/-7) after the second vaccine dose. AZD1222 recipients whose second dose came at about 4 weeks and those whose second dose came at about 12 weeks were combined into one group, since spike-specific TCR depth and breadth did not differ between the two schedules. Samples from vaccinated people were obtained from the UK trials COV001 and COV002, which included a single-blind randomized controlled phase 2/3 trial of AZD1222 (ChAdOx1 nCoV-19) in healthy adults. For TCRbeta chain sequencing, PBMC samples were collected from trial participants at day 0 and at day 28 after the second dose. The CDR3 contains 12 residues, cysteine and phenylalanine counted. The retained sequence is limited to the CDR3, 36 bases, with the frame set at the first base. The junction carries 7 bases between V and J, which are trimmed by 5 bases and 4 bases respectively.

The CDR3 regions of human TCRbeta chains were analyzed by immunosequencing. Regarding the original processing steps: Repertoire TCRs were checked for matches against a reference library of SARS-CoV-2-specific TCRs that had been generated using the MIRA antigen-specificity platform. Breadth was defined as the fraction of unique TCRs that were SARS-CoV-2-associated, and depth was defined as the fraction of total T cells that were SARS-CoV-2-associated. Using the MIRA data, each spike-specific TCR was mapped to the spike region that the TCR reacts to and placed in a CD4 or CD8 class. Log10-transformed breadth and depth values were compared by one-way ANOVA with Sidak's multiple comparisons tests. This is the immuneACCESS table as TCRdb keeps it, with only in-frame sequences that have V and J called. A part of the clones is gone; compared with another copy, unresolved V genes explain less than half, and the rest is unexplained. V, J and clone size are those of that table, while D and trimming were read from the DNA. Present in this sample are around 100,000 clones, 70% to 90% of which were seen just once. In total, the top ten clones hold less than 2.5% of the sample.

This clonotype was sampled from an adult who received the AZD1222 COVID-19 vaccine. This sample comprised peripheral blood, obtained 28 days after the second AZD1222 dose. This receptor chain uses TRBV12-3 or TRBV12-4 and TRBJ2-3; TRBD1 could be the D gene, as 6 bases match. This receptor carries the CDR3 CASSTGSDTQYF. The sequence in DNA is TGTGCCAGCAGTACAGGGTCAGATACGCAGTATTTT.